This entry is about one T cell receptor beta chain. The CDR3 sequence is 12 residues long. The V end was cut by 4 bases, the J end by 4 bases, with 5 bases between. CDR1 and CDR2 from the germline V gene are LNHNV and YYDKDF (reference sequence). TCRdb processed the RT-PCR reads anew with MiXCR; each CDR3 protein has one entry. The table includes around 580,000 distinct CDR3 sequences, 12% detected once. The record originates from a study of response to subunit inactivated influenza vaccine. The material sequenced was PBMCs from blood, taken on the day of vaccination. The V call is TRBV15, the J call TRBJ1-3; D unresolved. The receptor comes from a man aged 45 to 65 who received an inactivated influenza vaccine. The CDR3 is CATSITGNTIYF. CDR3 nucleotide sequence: TGTGCCACCAGCATCACGGGAAACACCATATATTTT.